These 31 T cell receptor beta chains share one sample of origin, sequenced in a study of blood T cells in healthy people across ages. A sample-barcoded 5' primer and a J-beta primer mix were used in a second PCR of roughly 7 to 11 cycles. TCRdb itself ran the 5' RACE reads through MiXCR, one entry per CDR3 protein. This sample has about 1.4 million distinct CDR3 sequences, with approximately 59% found just once. Sequenced sample: blood. The receptors derive from a man younger than 35 in good health.

The V and J genes are TRBV12-3 or TRBV12-4 and TRBJ2-1; TRBD2 aligns across 15 bases. The ends lost 3 bases at V and 5 bases at J; junction bases unmatched: 5. The CDR3 covers 17 residues. In DNA, the CDR3 is TGTGCCAGCAGTTTTCAGGGACTAGCGGGAGGTCACAATGAGCAGTTCTTC. Protein product: CASSFQGLAGGHNEQFF.

The chain has TRBV4-1 and TRBJ2-7, with TRBD2 as a possible D gene (7 bases). The germline CDR1 and CDR2 sequences are MGHRA and YSYEKL. The CDR3 has 19 amino acids. Trimming took 2 bases from V and 1 from J, leaving 24 bases between them. The CDR3 nucleotides read TGCGCCAGCAGCCAAAGTCGTAGGGGGGAGACTAGCCAATCCTACGAGCAGTACTTC. Protein: CASSQSRRGETSQSYEQYF.

The chain recombines TRBV30 with TRBJ2-1; 9 nucleotides align to TRBD2. With V trimmed by 4 bases and J by 4 bases, 8 bases remained unmatched. This CDR3 spans 15 amino acids. Germline lookup yields CDR1 GTSNPN and CDR2 SVGIG (reference sequence). CDR3 amino acids: CAWTQTSGTYNEQFF. The CDR3 nucleotides are TGTGCCTGGACCCAGACTAGCGGCACTTACAATGAGCAGTTCTTC.

The chain recombines TRBV20-1 with TRBJ2-1; TRBD1 is a possible D gene (6 bases). Per the germline V gene, CDR1 is DFQATT and CDR2 is SNEGSKA (reference sequence). V lost 1 base, J lost 5 bases, and 15 bases lay in between. The CDR3 sequence is 15 residues long. CDR3 loop: CSARGRGSENNEQFF. The DNA for the CDR3 is TGCAGTGCTAGAGGTAGGGGGAGCGAGAACAATGAGCAGTTCTTC.

The chain uses TRBV15 and TRBJ2-7; 12 bases match TRBD2. This CDR3 has 18 residues. From germline, CDR1 is LNHNV and CDR2 YYDKDF (reference sequence). Trimming cost V 5 bases and J 7 bases; bases outside gene matches: 18. The CDR3 loop reads CATSSHAVASGRVNEQYF. CDR3 DNA: TGTGCCACCAGCTCTCATGCGGTGGCTAGCGGGAGGGTCAATGAGCAGTACTTC.

J is TRBJ1-1 and V is TRBV9, with 7 positions matching TRBD1. V was clipped by 3 bases and J by 8 bases; unmatched bases: 19. The CDR3 is made up of 17 amino acids. CDR1 and CDR2 (germline): SGDLS, YYNGEE. The CDR3: CASSGTNRQGTSEEAFF. In DNA form, the CDR3 reads TGTGCCAGCAGCGGAACAAACCGACAGGGAACGAGCGAGGAAGCTTTCTTT.

This clonotype has more than one count but fewer than ten. The chain is built from TRBV4-3 and TRBJ2-7; TRBD1 matches at 9 bases. The V and J ends lost 0 bases and 4 bases, in that order; junction bases with no gene match: 4. This CDR3 has 15 amino acids. CDR1 is LGHNA, CDR2 YSLEER, per germline. The CDR3 nucleotides read TGCGCCAGCAGCCAAGATCGGACAGGGGATTACGAGCAGTACTTC. Protein sequence: CASSQDRTGDYEQYF.

The chain has TRBV4-2 and TRBJ2-5, with a possible D match to TRBD1 (6 bases). Matching the DNA end better, TRBJ2-7 makes the J call doubtful. The germline V gene has CDR1 LGHNA and CDR2 YNFKEQ. CDR3 length: 16 amino acids. This chain's CDR3 is CASSHTGTLSPYEQYF. The CDR3 DNA reads as TGTGCCAGCAGCCATACAGGGACCCTGTCCCCCTACGAGCAGTACTTC.

The chain has TRBV12-5 and TRBJ2-5; D unclear. Near its end, the DNA agrees better with TRBJ2-7, so the J call may be wrong. The germline CDR1 and CDR2 sequences are LGHNT and FRNRAP. The CDR3 runs to 18 residues. The CDR3 nucleotides are TGTGCTAGTGGTTTAGGCCAGTTTGCGCGGACCGTCGTTGGCGAGCAGTACTTC. Its protein is CASGLGQFARTVVGEQYF.

The chain couples TRBV29-1 to TRBJ2-7; D gene ambiguous. The CDR3 has 9 residues. V dropped 7 bases and J dropped 3 bases, with 4 bases sitting between them. The germline CDR1 and CDR2 sequences are SQVTM and ANQGSEA. CDR3 loop: CSGDYEQYF. CDR3 in DNA: TGCAGCGGCGACTACGAGCAGTACTTC.

The chain has TRBV27 and TRBJ2-3; D remains ambiguous. Trimming left V 0 bases short and J 4 bases short, with 5 bases between. This CDR3 comprises 13 residues. Per the germline V gene, CDR1 is MNHEY and CDR2 is SMNVEV (reference sequence). This CDR3 reads CASSLSNADTQYF. As DNA, the CDR3 is TGTGCCAGCAGTTTATCGAACGCAGATACGCAGTATTTT.

V is TRBV3-1 and J is TRBJ2-1; 14 bases match TRBD2. J gave up 2 bases and V 3 bases, and 6 bases lay outside the gene matches. The CDR3 totals 18 residues. Looked up from germline, CDR1 is LGHDT and CDR2 is YNNKEL (reference sequence). This CDR3 is CASSQGLAGVVAYNEQFF. Written as DNA, the CDR3 is TGTGCCAGCAGCCAGGGACTAGCGGGAGTCGTCGCCTACAATGAGCAGTTCTTC.

The table lists this clonotype with a few counts. The rearrangement links TRBV9 to TRBJ2-3; D unresolved. This CDR3 has 16 amino acids. The germline CDR1 and CDR2 sequences are SGDLS and YYNGEE. Trimming removed 0 bases at V and 1 base at J, with 12 bases between. In nucleotides, the CDR3 is TGTGCCAGCAGCGTAGGCCGTTTCCTAGGCACAGATACGCAGTATTTT. Translating gives CASSVGRFLGTDTQYF.

There are a few counts of this clonotype. V is TRBV29-1 and J is TRBJ1-1; tentatively, D is TRBD1 (6 bases). Germline assignment: CDR1 SQVTM and CDR2 ANQGSEA. This CDR3 is built from 13 residues. Trimming took 2 bases from V and 5 from J, leaving 12 bases between them. CDR3 residues: CSVEIQGGTEAFF. The DNA of the CDR3 is TGCAGCGTTGAAATACAGGGAGGAACTGAAGCTTTCTTT.

In its sample, this clonotype was seen a few times. J is TRBJ2-5 and V is TRBV12-3 or TRBV12-4, with D maybe TRBD1 (7 bases). This CDR3 is 15 amino acids long. The ends were cut back, 3 bases at V and 4 bases at J, with 15 bases in the middle. The CDR3 nucleotides read TGTGCCAGCAGTTTGTGGAGACAGGGAGGAGAGACCCAGTACTTC. Translated, it gives CASSLWRQGGETQYF.

The chain employs TRBV28 and TRBJ2-7; 7 nucleotides agree with TRBD1. Germline V gene sequence: CDR1 MDHEN, CDR2 SYDVKM. V shed 7 bases, J shed 1 base, and the junction held 4 bases outside the gene matches. CDR3 length: 13 amino acids. The CDR3 reads CASTTGQSYEQYF. The CDR3 coding sequence is TGTGCCAGCACAACGGGACAGTCCTACGAGCAGTACTTC.

The chain is built from TRBV2 and TRBJ2-3; 7 bases match TRBD1. This CDR3 comprises 16 residues. The V gene end was trimmed by 5 bases and the J gene end by 5 bases; junction bases not matched to a gene: 13. In germline, CDR1 is SNHLY, CDR2 FYNNEI. The CDR3 nucleotides are TGTGCCAGCAGTAGAACCGTGACAGGGCCTGAAGATACGCAGTATTTT. This translates into CASSRTVTGPEDTQYF.

The V gene is TRBV10-1, the J gene TRBJ2-1; 7 nucleotides match TRBD1. The junction had 6 bases not matched to a gene; V was cut back by 4 bases and J by 6 bases. The CDR3 is 14 amino acids. CDR1 and CDR2 (germline): WNHNN, SYGVQD (reference sequence). The CDR3 bases are TGCGCCAGCAGTGGACAGGGAATATCCAATGAGCAGTTCTTC. Translated: CASSGQGISNEQFF.

The chain links TRBV6-5 to TRBJ2-7, with D tentatively TRBD1 (6 bases). CDR3 length equals 15 residues. The germline V gene has CDR1 MNHEY and CDR2 SVGAGI. Trimming took off 2 bases at V and 3 bases at J, with 14 bases between the two ends. CDR3 loop: CASSYVGDTRYEQYF. CDR3 nucleotide sequence: TGTGCCAGCAGTTACGTAGGGGACACTCGCTACGAGCAGTACTTC.

The chain has TRBV24-1 and TRBJ1-2; 9 positions match TRBD1. This CDR3 has 14 amino acids. V shed 8 bases, J shed 3 bases, and the junction held 6 bases outside the gene matches. The germline V gene has CDR1 KGHDR and CDR2 SFDVKD. As DNA, the CDR3 is TGTGCCACCACTGCCGGGACAGGGTACTATGGCTACACCTTC. Amino acids: CATTAGTGYYGYTF.

The chain joins TRBV29-1 to TRBJ1-1; 8 bases align to TRBD1. Losses at the gene ends were 8 bases for V and 1 base for J; bases not matched to a gene: 9. CDR3 length: 14 amino acids. CDR1 and CDR2 (germline): SQVTM, ANQGSEA. The CDR3 reads CSIKQGGPNTEAFF. In DNA form, the CDR3 reads TGCAGCATAAAACAGGGGGGCCCGAACACTGAAGCTTTCTTT.

This chain uses TRBV7-2 with TRBJ2-7, with D tentatively TRBD1 or TRBD2 (5 bases each). The end of the DNA fits TRBJ2-5 better, so the J call may be wrong. The CDR3 contains 16 residues. CDR1 SGHTA and CDR2 FQGNSA come from the germline V gene. The chain's CDR3 is CASSLAITGGGETQYF. As DNA, the CDR3 is TGTGCCAGCAGCTTAGCGATAACAGGAGGTGGGGAGACCCAGTACTTC.

The chain links TRBV9 to TRBJ2-1; 9 bases agree with TRBD2. Germline CDR1 SGDLS, CDR2 YYNGEE. The CDR3 extends over 16 amino acids. Trimming cost V 2 bases and J 10 bases; bases outside gene matches: 13. CDR3 protein: CASSVGSGRSGGEQFF. Here the CDR3 DNA reads TGTGCCAGCAGCGTTGGAAGCGGGAGGTCCGGGGGAGAGCAGTTCTTC. Full variable domain (outside the CDR3, taken from reference TRBV9 and TRBJ2-1): DSGVTQTPKHLITATGQRVTLRCSPRSGDLSVYWYQQSLDQGLQFLIQYYNGEERAKGNILERFSAQQFPDLHSELNLSSLELGDSALYFCASSVGSGRSGGEQFFGPGTRLTVL.

The gene calls are TRBV4-1 and TRBJ2-2, with D perhaps given as TRBD1 or TRBD2 (6 bases each). The CDR3 length is 15 residues. V lost 4 bases and J 7 bases, leaving 16 bases between the germline ends. Per germline, CDR1 MGHRA and CDR2 YSYEKL. The CDR3 sequence: CASSPMGGRVGELFF. The CDR3 nucleotides are TGCGCCAGCAGCCCTATGGGGGGCAGGGTCGGGGAGCTGTTTTTT.

The chain has TRBV6-5 and TRBJ1-1; D not certain. The CDR3 runs to 14 residues. Trimming cost V 5 bases and J 0 bases, with 10 bases left between them. Germline lookup yields CDR1 MNHEY and CDR2 SVGAGI. The CDR3 here is CASSPSLMNTEAFF. The CDR3 DNA reads TGTGCCAGCAGTCCGTCACTGATGAACACTGAAGCTTTCTTT.

The V and J genes are TRBV11-2 and TRBJ2-2; the match to TRBD2 covers 10 bases. CDR1 is SGHAT and CDR2 is FQNNGV in the germline V gene. The CDR3 spans 20 residues. V shed 7 bases and J 1 base; nucleotides not matched to a gene: 18. The CDR3 coding sequence is TGTGCCAGCACCAATCTAGCGGGAGTACGGTACGGACGGAACACCGGGGAGCTGTTTTTT. Its protein product is CASTNLAGVRYGRNTGELFF. Looking up the rest from reference TRBV11-2 and TRBJ2-2 gives the full variable domain: EAGVAQSPRYKIIEKRQSVAFWCNPISGHATLYWYQQILGQGPKLLIQFQNNGVVDDSQLPKDRFSAERLKGVDSTLKIQPAKLEDSAVYLCASTNLAGVRYGRNTGELFFGEGSRLTVL.

This clonotype has only a few counts. J is TRBJ2-5 and V is TRBV10-3; 10 nucleotides line up with TRBD2. Per germline, CDR1 ENHRY and CDR2 SYGVKD. The V and J ends lost 3 bases and 5 bases, in that order; junction bases with no gene match: 3. CDR3 length: 14 amino acids. CDR3 residues: CAISDGGLAETQYF. The CDR3 nucleotides read TGTGCCATCAGTGATGGGGGACTAGCGGAGACCCAGTACTTC.

The rearrangement joins TRBV30 to TRBJ2-2; D not certain. In germline, CDR1 is GTSNPN, CDR2 SVGIG (reference sequence). Trimming removed 0 bases at V and 6 bases at J, with 8 bases between. This CDR3 is built from 13 residues. The chain's CDR3 is CAWSVQRAGELFF. Written as DNA, the CDR3 is TGTGCCTGGAGTGTACAACGGGCCGGGGAGCTGTTTTTT. The full variable domain, in which reference TRBV30 and TRBJ2-2 provide the parts outside the CDR3, is SQTIHQWPATLVQPVGSPLSLECTVEGTSNPNLYWYRQAAGRGLQLLFYSVGIGQISSEVPQNLSASRPQDRQFILSSKKLLLSDSGFYLCAWSVQRAGELFFGEGSRLTVL.

The CDR3 region is CASSLGLPSGANVLTF. The CDR3 DNA sequence: TGTGCCAGCAGTTTAGGCCTCCCCTCTGGGGCCAACGTCCTGACTTTC. This chain uses TRBV12-3 or TRBV12-4 with TRBJ2-6; D gene unclear. CDR3 length: 16 amino acids. V gave up 1 base and J gave up 0 bases, with 7 bases separating them.

This clonotype was seen more than once but under ten times. The gene calls are TRBV6-5 and TRBJ2-1; D is perhaps TRBD2 (5 bases). Per germline, CDR1 MNHEY and CDR2 SVGAGI. The CDR3 extends over 15 amino acids. Between the trimmed V and J ends, which lost 4 bases and 0 bases, there was a span of 10 bases. In DNA, the CDR3 is TGTGCCAGCAGTTCAACTAGGACCTCCTACAATGAGCAGTTCTTC. This encodes CASSSTRTSYNEQFF.

This chain joins TRBV28 and TRBJ2-1; 7 nucleotides align to TRBD2. The CDR3 runs 17 residues. Germline values: CDR1 MDHEN, CDR2 SYDVKM. V lost 0 bases to trimming and J lost 5 bases; unmatched junction nucleotides: 10. CDR3 sequence: CASSLWSRERADNEQFF. Written as DNA, the CDR3 is TGTGCCAGCAGTTTATGGTCGCGGGAGAGGGCAGACAATGAGCAGTTCTTC.